The present T cell receptor (beta chain) was sequenced within a study of T cell responses to AZD1222 COVID-19 vaccine. Overall study results and limits: Of the AZD1222 recipients, only six were seropositive at baseline.

Germline assignment: CDR1 SGDLS and CDR2 YYNGEE. V lost 0 bases, J lost 2 bases, and 6 bases lay in between. The CDR3 contains 14 residues. Here immunoSEQ multiplex PCR was the method, and the copy in TCRdb shows in-frame clones only, minus some. The sample consists of some 100,000 clones, roughly nine tenths of them appearing once. With respect to this clone: The target antigen is unknown.

Specimen: peripheral blood, collected on day 0 of AZD1222 vaccination. V is TRBV9 and J is TRBJ1-3; D might be TRBD1 (6 bases). The TCR originated in an adult in good health. The CDR3 loop reads CASSVEGAGNTIYF. The CDR3 bases are TGTGCCAGCAGCGTAGAGGGGGCTGGAAACACCATATATTTT.